This TCR beta chain was captured in a study of T cells after yellow fever vaccination. About the research overall: SMART-Seq v4 Ultra Low Input prepared libraries from low-cell fractions.

Each CDR3 protein is one row after TCRdb ran MiXCR on the 5' RACE reads. The repertoire holds hundreds of thousands of distinct CDR3 sequences, with around 13% as singletons. The sequence was collected from a man between 18 and 29 years old who received the YFV17D yellow fever vaccine. Specimen: CD4+ T cells sorted from PBMCs, collected 15 days after the yellow fever booster vaccination.

The CDR3 bases are TGTGCCAGCAACTCTAGTCCCCTAGCGGGACGAGATACGCAGTATTTT. It specifies CASNSSPLAGRDTQYF. The chain has TRBV7-8 and TRBJ2-3; 9 bases map to TRBD2. The CDR3 contains 16 residues. Germline CDR1 reads SGHVS; CDR2 reads FQNEAQ. Trimming at V came to 7 bases and at J to 5 bases, leaving 13 bases not matched to a gene.